This TCR beta chain was recovered during a study of T cell responses to AZD1222 COVID-19 vaccine. Profiling relied on immunoSEQ multiplex PCR, and the TCRdb table lists in-frame clones only, not all of them. Here the sample spans 200,000 or so clones, almost 95% being singletons. The study's findings and limits: The study reported that nearly half of spike-specific TCRs target unmutated variant regions. In a largely white British group with more females than males, clonal diversity was possibly underestimated. Only after the peak T cell response were repertoires sampled.

Of note for this clone: Its target is not known.

Trimming cost V 1 base and J 6 bases, with 7 bases left between them. The CDR3 spans 13 residues. Germline lookup yields CDR1 MNHEY and CDR2 SVGAGI. V usage is TRBV6-5 and J usage is TRBJ1-5, with D uncertain. This clonotype was obtained from an adult in good health. Sequences were derived from peripheral blood, sampled on day 0 of AZD1222 vaccination. This CDR3 is CASSYLEGQPQHF. In nucleotides, the CDR3 is TGTGCCAGCAGTTACTTGGAGGGTCAGCCCCAGCATTTT.